Listed below are T cell receptor beta chains from one sample, sequenced in a study of cytomegalovirus exposure and HLA in healthy donors. Produced via immunoSEQ multiplex PCR; TCRdb's table is partial and in-frame only. Among 95,000 to 150,000 clones, over 80% were seen once, and the ten largest hold under 2.5%. The sequenced sample was PBMCs. Receptors originate from a young man in good health and CMV-seronegative. Both conserved end residues are trimmed from each CDR3. D genes are given only for firm matches.

TRBV21-1	TRBJ1-4	14	-	ASSKDRPCENEKLF
TRBV25-1	TRBJ2-7	13	TRBD2	ASSVLAGSSYEQY
TRBV10-3	TRBJ1-1	12	-	AIRRRETNTEAF
TRBV18	TRBJ1-1	15	-	ASSPVSSDRPNTEAF
TRBV6-1	TRBJ1-3	12	-	ASSADSSGNTIY
TRBV11-2	TRBJ1-2	10	-	ASSLLNYGYT
TRBV30	TRBJ1-2	12	-	AYNPEGGDYGYT
TRBV7-9	TRBJ2-2	15	TRBD1	SSSPRYGTGGPGELF
TRBV5-6	TRBJ2-7	14	TRBD1	ASSFGTDPPRDEQY
TRBV5-6	TRBJ2-7	12	TRBD1	ASSRGQVAYEQY
TRBV2	TRBJ2-7	12	-	ASRVWQGSYEQY
TRBV5-6	TRBJ2-1	15	TRBD2	ASSLGTSGGLSDEQF
TRBV5-1	TRBJ1-2	10	-	ASSRGDYGYT
TRBV9	TRBJ2-5	14	-	ASSGQLQGGQETQY
TRBV5-6	TRBJ1-2	13	TRBD1	ASSFRGPGGYGYT
TRBV2	TRBJ2-3	13	TRBD2	ASSEVGGAQGTQY
TRBV7-9	TRBJ2-5	12	-	ASTPGIRGETQY
TRBV6-4	TRBJ2-1	13	-	ASSDSPGVGDEQF
TRBV5-4	TRBJ2-5	15	TRBD2	ASSGKGSSGRTETQY
TRBV5-6	TRBJ1-1	14	TRBD1	ASSFGPLGQGAEAF
TRBV12-5	TRBJ2-5	11	-	ASGLAGPETQY
TRBV7-9	TRBJ2-5	12	-	ASSGGTPGETQY
TRBV28	TRBJ1-5	16	-	ASSPIRDTLRGNQPQH
TRBV5-1	TRBJ2-7	12	TRBD1	ASSLGAQGSHQY
TRBV5-4	TRBJ2-1	14	-	ASSPQAIQDYNEQF
TRBV27	TRBJ1-1	12	-	ASSPTRMNTEAF
TRBV2	TRBJ1-2	11	TRBD1	ASSTWTGIGYT
TRBV9	TRBJ1-1	15	-	ASSPTGRVVSDTEAF
TRBV15	TRBJ2-1	12	TRBD2	ATSRDRAGGEQF
TRBV19	TRBJ1-5	13	TRBD1	ASRTTGGTNQPQH
TRBV5-6	TRBJ2-6	13	-	ASSLTGSGANVLT
TRBV9	TRBJ2-2	16	TRBD1	ASSGPGQGAEYTGELF
TRBV27	TRBJ2-3	11	TRBD1	ASRRQGADTQY
TRBV5-1	TRBJ1-2	11	TRBD1	ASTYGRDSGYT
TRBV11-2	TRBJ2-7	13	-	ASSSPIAGWYEQY
TRBV10-3	TRBJ2-5	12	TRBD1	AISLPDRVETQY
TRBV4-1	TRBJ1-1	13	-	ASSQVGTLNTEAF
TRBV2	TRBJ2-7	10	TRBD1	ASSRDRENGN
TRBV7-2	TRBJ2-1	14	-	ASSLEAFGGTNEQF
TRBV2	TRBJ1-6	9	TRBD1	ASTDGDRAR
TRBV10-3	TRBJ2-7	12	TRBD1	AIRPDRGSYEQY
TRBV11-3	TRBJ2-1	12	-	ASSLESGGLEQF
TRBV4-3	TRBJ1-6	12	-	ASSQVTDNSPLH